Sequencing of this TCR beta chain was carried out in a study of blood T cells in healthy people across ages. It was with a sample-barcoded 5' primer and a J-beta primer mix that a second PCR of about 6 to 11 cycles was run. One entry per CDR3 protein, called by TCRdb with MiXCR from the 5' RACE reads. The sample lists more than 450,000 distinct CDR3 sequences, about 27% occurring once. V was trimmed by 5 bases and J by 4 bases, leaving 27 bases between them. Germline CDR1 SGHVS, CDR2 FQNEAQ. CDR3 length equals 19 residues. This clonotype was observed a few times. These data are also associated with another study on T cells of mothers and their children.

The sequence derives from a boy under 10 years old in good health. The rearrangement uses TRBV7-8 and TRBJ2-4; TRBD2 is a possible D gene (7 bases). Sequencing was carried out using blood. CDR3 sequence reads: CASSALDGGLKPQKNIQYF. CDR3 DNA sequence: TGTGCCAGCAGCGCTCTAGACGGGGGGCTGAAGCCCCAGAAAAACATTCAGTACTTC.